This TCR beta chain emerged from a study of T cell repertoires in cytomegalovirus infection. Study overall: Both CMV infection and a matching HLA type were indicated by public TCR beta signatures.

This CDR3 region has 14 residues. Per the germline V gene, CDR1 is SGHTA and CDR2 is FQGNSA. Trimming cost V 8 bases and J 6 bases; bases outside gene matches: 8. The sample holds many counts of this clonotype. TCRdb used MiXCR to reprocess the reads, holding one entry per CDR3 protein. The sample has roughly 240,000 distinct CDR3 sequences; 5% to 8.5% are singletons. What was sequenced was PBMCs. The clonotype comes from a human donor in good health (CMV status not recorded). Some clones in this sample may be carry-over from other donors' samples. V is TRBV7-2 and J is TRBJ2-1; 9 nucleotides agree with TRBD1. The CDR3 is CASHRDRVSNEQFF. The CDR3 region has the DNA TGTGCCAGCCACCGGGACAGGGTCTCCAATGAGCAGTTCTTC.